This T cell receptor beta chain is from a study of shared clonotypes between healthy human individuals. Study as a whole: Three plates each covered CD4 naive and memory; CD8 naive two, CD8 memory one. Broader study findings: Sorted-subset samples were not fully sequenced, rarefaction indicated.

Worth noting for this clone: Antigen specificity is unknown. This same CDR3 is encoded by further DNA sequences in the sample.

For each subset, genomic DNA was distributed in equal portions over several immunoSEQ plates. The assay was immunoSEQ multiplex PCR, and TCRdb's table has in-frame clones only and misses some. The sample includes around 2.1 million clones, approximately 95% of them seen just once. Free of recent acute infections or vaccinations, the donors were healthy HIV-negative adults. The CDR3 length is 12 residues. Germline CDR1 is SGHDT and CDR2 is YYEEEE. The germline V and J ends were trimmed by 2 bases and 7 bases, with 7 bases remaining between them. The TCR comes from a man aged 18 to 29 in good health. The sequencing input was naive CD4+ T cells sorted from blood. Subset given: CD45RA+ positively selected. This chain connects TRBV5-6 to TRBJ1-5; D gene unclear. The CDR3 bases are TGTGCCAGCAGCTTACGGGGACAGCCCCAGCATTTT. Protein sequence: CASSLRGQPQHF.